What follows are 11 T cell receptor beta chains derived from one specimen sequenced in a study of T cells of healthy individuals. TCRdb processed the 5' RACE reads anew with MiXCR; each CDR3 protein has one entry. The sample shows about 53,000 distinct CDR3 sequences, under 15% of them seen only once. These receptors were collected from a human donor in good health.

This chain connects TRBV30 to TRBJ2-7; 8 positions agree with TRBD1. With V trimmed by 1 base and J by 11 bases, 4 bases remained unmatched. This CDR3 comprises 11 residues. The V gene's germline CDR1 is GTSNPN and CDR2 SVGIG (reference sequence). This chain's CDR3 is CAWSASGGKYF. The CDR3 DNA reads as TGTGCCTGGAGTGCCTCAGGGGGCAAGTACTTC. Looking up the rest from reference TRBV30 and TRBJ2-7 gives the full variable domain: SQTIHQWPATLVQPVGSPLSLECTVEGTSNPNLYWYRQAAGRGLQLLFYSVGIGQISSEVPQNLSASRPQDRQFILSSKKLLLSDSGFYLCAWSASGGKYFGPGTRLTVT.

The sample holds many counts of this clonotype. The chain has TRBV7-2 and TRBJ2-1; tentatively, D is TRBD2 (6 bases). V lost 4 bases and J lost 8, with 15 bases in between. The CDR3 spans 14 residues. Germline V gene sequence: CDR1 SGHTA, CDR2 FQGNSA. The CDR3 region has the DNA TGTGCCAGCAGCTCCGCCGCCTGGGGGGATGAGCAGTTCTTC. It is translated as CASSSAAWGDEQFF.

This clonotype was detected ten times or more. The chain carries TRBV4-1 and TRBJ1-2; no clear D. V shed 0 bases and J shed 1 base, with 9 bases lying between them. Germline V lookup: CDR1 MGHRA, CDR2 YSYEKL. The CDR3 consists of 15 residues. CDR3 nucleotides: TGCGCCAGCAGCCAAGAGGGCAGAAGTAACTATGGCTACACCTTC. Its translation is CASSQEGRSNYGYTF.

This clonotype was recorded at least ten times. The chain joins TRBV6-6 to TRBJ1-2; maybe TRBD1 (5 bases). Trimming took off 7 bases at V and 7 bases at J, with 13 bases between the two ends. The CDR3 consists of 12 residues. Germline CDR1 reads MNHNY; CDR2 reads SVGAGI (reference sequence). The CDR3 nucleotides read TGTGCCAGCAACGGGGGGAGTAGTGGCTACACCTTC. Amino acids: CASNGGSSGYTF.

This clonotype came up a few times. The V gene is TRBV20-1, the J gene TRBJ2-1, with 8 bases matching TRBD2. From germline, CDR1 is DFQATT and CDR2 SNEGSKA (reference sequence). The CDR3 length is 15 residues. V lost 2 bases to trimming and J lost 1 base; unmatched junction nucleotides: 4. CDR3 sequence: CSARQRERSYNEQFF. CDR3 DNA: TGCAGTGCTAGACAGCGGGAGCGGTCCTACAATGAGCAGTTCTTC.

In this sample, this clonotype turned up many times. The chain carries TRBV6-6 and TRBJ2-5; tentatively, D is TRBD1 or TRBD2 (5 bases each). The ends were cut back, 2 bases at V and 0 bases at J, with 7 bases in the middle. This CDR3 is built from 14 residues. Germline V gene lookup returns CDR1 MNHNY and CDR2 SVGAGI (reference sequence). As DNA, the CDR3 is TGTGCCAGCAGTTACAAGGGACACCAAGAGACCCAGTACTTC. Its protein is CASSYKGHQETQYF.

This chain connects TRBV20-1 to TRBJ2-7; no clear D. Deletions cut 0 bases from V and 3 bases from J, with 6 bases between. This CDR3 has 12 amino acids. Looked up from germline, CDR1 is DFQATT and CDR2 is SNEGSKA (reference sequence). This CDR3 is CSAREAGYEQYF. The DNA for the CDR3 is TGCAGTGCTAGAGAGGCAGGCTACGAGCAGTACTTC.

This clonotype was counted many times. The rearrangement joins TRBV6-1 to TRBJ2-3; D possibly uses TRBD1 or TRBD2 (5 bases each). The CDR3 has 14 amino acids. V was pared by 8 bases and J by 0 bases, with 12 bases between. Germline V lookup: CDR1 MNHNS, CDR2 SASEGT. The CDR3 region is CASGTDSSTDTQYF. Written as DNA, the CDR3 is TGTGCCAGCGGGACCGACTCTAGCACAGATACGCAGTATTTT.

This clonotype came up a few times. The chain recombines TRBV2 with TRBJ1-1, with D perhaps matching TRBD1 (5 bases). CDR1 is SNHLY and CDR2 is FYNNEI in the germline V gene. The germline V and J ends were trimmed by 0 bases and 5 bases, with 13 bases remaining between them. There are 15 residues in the CDR3. CDR3 bases: TGTGCCAGCAGTGAAGCACCCAGGGTAGGGACTGAAGCTTTCTTT. Translation gives CASSEAPRVGTEAFF.

The chain couples TRBV4-1 to TRBJ2-5, with unresolved D. The CDR3 consists of 13 residues. V was clipped by 0 bases and J by 5 bases, with 7 bases between them. The germline V gene encodes CDR1 MGHRA and CDR2 YSYEKL. CDR3 residues: CASSQDLVETQYF. CDR3 in DNA: TGCGCCAGCAGCCAAGATCTAGTGGAGACCCAGTACTTC.

At least ten counts were recorded for this clonotype. The J gene is TRBJ1-3, the V gene TRBV6-6; no clear D. The CDR3 spans 14 residues. Germline CDR1 reads MNHNY; CDR2 reads SVGAGI (reference sequence). Trimming shortened V by 2 bases and J by 4 bases, and 9 bases separated the two germline ends. The CDR3 sequence is CASSYNSDGNTIYF. CDR3 nucleotide sequence: TGTGCCAGCAGTTACAACAGCGACGGAAACACCATATATTTT.